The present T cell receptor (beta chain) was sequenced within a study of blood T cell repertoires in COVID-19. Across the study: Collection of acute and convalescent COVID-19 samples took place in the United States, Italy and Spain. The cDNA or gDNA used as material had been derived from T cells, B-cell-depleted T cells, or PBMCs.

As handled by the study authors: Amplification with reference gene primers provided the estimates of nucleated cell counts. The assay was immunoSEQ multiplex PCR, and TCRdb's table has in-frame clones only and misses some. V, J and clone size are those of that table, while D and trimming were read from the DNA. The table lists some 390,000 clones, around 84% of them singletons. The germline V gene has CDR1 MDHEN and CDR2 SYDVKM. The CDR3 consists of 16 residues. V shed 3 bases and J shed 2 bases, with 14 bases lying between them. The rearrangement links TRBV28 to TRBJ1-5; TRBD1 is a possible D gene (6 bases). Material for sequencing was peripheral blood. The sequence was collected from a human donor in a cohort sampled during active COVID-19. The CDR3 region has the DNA TGTGCCAGCAGTTTTCTTACAGGGATACGCAATCAGCCCCAGCATTTT. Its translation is CASSFLTGIRNQPQHF.